This TCR beta chain was found in a study of CD8 T cells in Susac syndrome. Random hexamers were used to reverse transcribe an amount of 0.5 to 1 ug RNA. One entry per CDR3 protein results from TCRdb running MiXCR on the immunoSEQ multiplex PCR reads. Found here are about 24,000 distinct CDR3 sequences, just under 95% of them singletons; the top ten hold 0.63%. Germline V gene data show CDR1 as SNHLY and CDR2 as FYNNEI. This CDR3 has 14 residues. V was clipped by 2 bases and J by 2 bases, with 8 bases between them. This chain links TRBV2 with TRBJ2-3; unclear D gene. Sequencing used CD8+ T cells from PBMCs. The source of this sequence is a human donor with Susac syndrome. DNA for the CDR3: TGTGCCAGCAGTGAACGCGCTATCACAGATACGCAGTATTTT. The encoded protein is CASSERAITDTQYF.